Sequencing of this T cell receptor (beta chain) was carried out in a study of PD-1 blockade in classical Hodgkin lymphoma. A remark on this clone: No antigen is known for it.

The germline gives CDR1 DFQATT, CDR2 SNEGSKA (reference sequence). The CDR3 has 11 residues. V was pared by 3 bases and J by 5 bases, with 8 bases between. Sequencing was performed with immunoSEQ multiplex PCR; in TCRdb, only in-frame clones are kept and a portion is missing. The sample shows 30,000 to 40,000 clones, over 60% of them seen only once. Relapse was seen in all patients after autologous stem cell transplantation, and brentuximab vedotin exposure was variable. Overall study results and limits: Newly diagnosed patients had baseline TCR diversity that was reportedly lower than that of healthy donors.

Sample: peripheral blood mononuclear cells (PBMCs), taken before the second cycle of nivolumab. V gene TRBV20-1 combines with J gene TRBJ2-7; D is perhaps TRBD1 or TRBD2 (5 bases each). This TCR was recovered from a human donor with classical Hodgkin lymphoma. The CDR3 nucleotides are TGCAGTGCTAGGTTGGGGGACGAGCAGTACTTC. Protein: CSARLGDEQYF.